A selection of T cell receptor beta chains follows, all from one sample in a study of CD8+ T cells in alopecia areata. Clones were read by immunoSEQ multiplex PCR, and TCRdb kept only the in-frame ones, dropping some. The profile shows just over 150,000 clones, about 51% of them singletons. Source: CD8+ T cells sorted from blood, taken at week 0. The source is a human donor with alopecia areata. CDR3s include the opening cysteine and the closing phenylalanine or tryptophan.

>TRBJ1-1|TRBV7-3
CASSSENTEAFF
>TRBJ2-7|TRBV15
CATSTTGLAGAYEQYF
>TRBJ2-1|TRBV5-6
CASSLGDGYDEQFF
>TRBJ2-1|TRBV10-3
CAISWNDEQFF
>TRBJ2-1|TRBV27
CASSLVAYNEQFF
>TRBJ1-1|TRBV15
CATSQETGNEAFF
>TRBJ2-1|TRBV13
CASSVSGLAGDEQFF
>TRBJ1-2|TRBV29-1
CSVDRQGSNYGYTF
>TRBJ2-7|TRBV11-2
CASTDRNEQYF
>TRBJ2-4|TRBV2
CASSEADRGQDIQYF
>TRBJ2-1|TRBV30
CAWSVGSYNEQFF
>TRBJ2-1|TRBV25-1
CASSEDRGEQFF
>TRBJ2-7|TRBV18
CASSQNGAPYEQYF
>TRBJ2-4|TRBV4-3
CASSQDSGSGAKNIQYF
>TRBJ2-1|TRBV20-1
CSAPGRGAEFF
>TRBJ2-3|TRBV6-4
CASSDRGIDTQYF
>TRBJ2-7|TRBV29-1
CSGLVGVYEQYF
>TRBJ1-2|TRBV30
CASQGSSYGYTF
>TRBJ1-1|TRBV29-1
CSMGQGVDLAFF
>TRBJ1-1|TRBV29-1
CSVIKQGEAFF
>TRBJ1-2|TRBV4-3
CASSQAVRDTYGYTF
>TRBJ2-2|TRBV28
CASSLGPLRTRNTGELFF
>TRBJ2-3|TRBV5-1
CASSLVSGFTDTQYF
>TRBJ2-4|TRBV7-8
CASSLVIGENIQYF
>TRBJ2-2|TRBV2
CASRDENGELFF
>TRBJ2-5|TRBV11-2
CASSLGRRRWEETQYF
>TRBJ2-7|TRBV30
CAWSVRQGVDEQYF
>TRBJ2-7|TRBV11-2
CASQGRPSEQYF
>TRBJ2-7|TRBV29-1
CSVEDTGVGEQYF